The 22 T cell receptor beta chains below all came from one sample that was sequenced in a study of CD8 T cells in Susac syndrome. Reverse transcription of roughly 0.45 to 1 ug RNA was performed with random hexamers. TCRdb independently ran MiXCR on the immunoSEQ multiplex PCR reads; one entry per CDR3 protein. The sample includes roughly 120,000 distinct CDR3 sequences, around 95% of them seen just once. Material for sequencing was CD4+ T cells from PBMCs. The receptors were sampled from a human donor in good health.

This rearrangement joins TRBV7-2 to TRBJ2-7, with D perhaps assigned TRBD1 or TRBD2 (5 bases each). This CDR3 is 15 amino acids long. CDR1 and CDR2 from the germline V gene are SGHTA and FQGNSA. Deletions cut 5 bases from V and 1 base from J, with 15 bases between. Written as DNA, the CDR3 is TGTGCCAGCAGCGGGACCCGGTTCCCATCCTACGAGCAGTACTTC. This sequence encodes CASSGTRFPSYEQYF.

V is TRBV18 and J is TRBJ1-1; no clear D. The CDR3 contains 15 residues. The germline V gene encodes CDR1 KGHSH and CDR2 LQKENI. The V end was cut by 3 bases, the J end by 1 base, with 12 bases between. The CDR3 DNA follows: TGTGCCAGCTCACCTCGCCCCACAGAGAACACTGAAGCTTTCTTT. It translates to CASSPRPTENTEAFF.

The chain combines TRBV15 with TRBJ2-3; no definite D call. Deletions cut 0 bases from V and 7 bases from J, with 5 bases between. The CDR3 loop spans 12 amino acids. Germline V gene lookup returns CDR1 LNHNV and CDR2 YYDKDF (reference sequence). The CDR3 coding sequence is TGTGCCACCAGCAGAGATCGAAATACGCAGTATTTT. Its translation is CATSRDRNTQYF.

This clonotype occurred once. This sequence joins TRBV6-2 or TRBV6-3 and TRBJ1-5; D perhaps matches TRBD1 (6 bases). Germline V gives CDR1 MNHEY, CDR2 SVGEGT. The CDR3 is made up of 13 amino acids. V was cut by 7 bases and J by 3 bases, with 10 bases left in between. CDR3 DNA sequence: TGTGCCAGCAAGGACAGTTTCAATCAGCCCCAGCATTTT. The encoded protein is CASKDSFNQPQHF.

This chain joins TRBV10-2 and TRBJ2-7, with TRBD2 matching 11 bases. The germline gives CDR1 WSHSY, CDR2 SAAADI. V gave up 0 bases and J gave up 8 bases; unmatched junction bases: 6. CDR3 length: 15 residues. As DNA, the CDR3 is TGCGCCAGCAGTGAGTCGACACTAGCGGGAGAAAAGCAGTACTTC. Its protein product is CASSESTLAGEKQYF.

The CDR3 spells CASRLELYNEQFF. In nucleotides, the CDR3 is TGTGCCAGTAGACTAGAGCTCTACAATGAGCAGTTCTTC. V is TRBV6-2 or TRBV6-3 and J is TRBJ2-1, with a weak D call TRBD2 (6 bases). The CDR3 is 13 residues long. V was pared by 9 bases and J by 3 bases, with 12 bases between. In germline, CDR1 is MNHEY, CDR2 SVGEGT.

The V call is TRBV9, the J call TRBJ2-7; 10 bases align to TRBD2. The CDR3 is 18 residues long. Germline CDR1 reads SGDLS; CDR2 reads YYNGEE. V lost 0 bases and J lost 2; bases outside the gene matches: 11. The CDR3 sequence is CASSVGISGGLTPYEQYF. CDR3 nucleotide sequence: TGTGCCAGCAGCGTAGGGATTAGCGGGGGGCTCACGCCCTACGAGCAGTACTTC. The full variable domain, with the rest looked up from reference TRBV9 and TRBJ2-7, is DSGVTQTPKHLITATGQRVTLRCSPRSGDLSVYWYQQSLDQGLQFLIQYYNGEERAKGNILERFSAQQFPDLHSELNLSSLELGDSALYFCASSVGISGGLTPYEQYFGPGTRLTVT.

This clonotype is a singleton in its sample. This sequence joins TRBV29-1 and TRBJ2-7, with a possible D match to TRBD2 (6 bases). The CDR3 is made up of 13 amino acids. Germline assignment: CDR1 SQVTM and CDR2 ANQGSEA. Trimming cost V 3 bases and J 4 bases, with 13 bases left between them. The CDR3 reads CSVDSGSGYEQYF. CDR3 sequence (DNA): TGCAGCGTTGATTCCGGGAGTGGGTACGAGCAGTACTTC.

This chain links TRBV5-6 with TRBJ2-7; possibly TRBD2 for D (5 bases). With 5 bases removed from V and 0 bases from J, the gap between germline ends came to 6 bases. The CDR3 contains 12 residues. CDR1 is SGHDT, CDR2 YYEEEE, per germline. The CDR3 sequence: CASRGSSYEQYF. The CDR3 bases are TGTGCCAGCAGAGGGAGCTCCTACGAGCAGTACTTC.

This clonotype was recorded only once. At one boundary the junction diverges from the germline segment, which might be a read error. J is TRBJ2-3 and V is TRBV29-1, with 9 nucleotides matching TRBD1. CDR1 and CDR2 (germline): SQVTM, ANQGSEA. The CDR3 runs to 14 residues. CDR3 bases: TGCAGCGTCGAAGACAGGGGGAACACAGATACGCAGTATTTT. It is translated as CSVEDRGNTDTQYF.

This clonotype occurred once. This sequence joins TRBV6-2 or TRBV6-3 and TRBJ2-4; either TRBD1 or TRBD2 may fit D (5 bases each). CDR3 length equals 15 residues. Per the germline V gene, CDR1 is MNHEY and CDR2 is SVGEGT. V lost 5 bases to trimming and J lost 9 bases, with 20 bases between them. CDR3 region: CASSPRGTLASIQYF. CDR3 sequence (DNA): TGTGCCAGCAGTCCACGTGGGACCCTGGCTAGCATTCAGTACTTC.

This CDR3 reads CASRGGLAGGRNNEQFF. As DNA, the CDR3 is TGTGCCAGCAGGGGTGGACTAGCGGGGGGGCGTAACAATGAGCAGTTCTTC. The chain links TRBV2 to TRBJ2-1, with 15 bases lining up with TRBD2. Germline V gene data show CDR1 as SNHLY and CDR2 as FYNNEI. Trimming removed 6 bases from V and 5 bases from J; junction bases left unmatched: 8. The CDR3 runs 17 residues.

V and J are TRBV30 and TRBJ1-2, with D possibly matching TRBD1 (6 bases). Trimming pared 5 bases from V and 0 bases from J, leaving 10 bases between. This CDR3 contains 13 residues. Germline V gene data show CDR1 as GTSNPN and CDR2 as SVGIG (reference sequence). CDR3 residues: CAWGRTANYGYTF. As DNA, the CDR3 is TGTGCCTGGGGACGGACAGCTAACTATGGCTACACCTTC.

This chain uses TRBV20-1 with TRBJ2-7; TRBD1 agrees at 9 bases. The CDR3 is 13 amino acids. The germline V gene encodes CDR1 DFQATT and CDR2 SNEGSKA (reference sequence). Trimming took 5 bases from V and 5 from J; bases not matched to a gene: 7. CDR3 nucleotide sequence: TGCAGTGCTCAAACGGGACAGGGAGACGAGCAGTACTTC. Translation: CSAQTGQGDEQYF.

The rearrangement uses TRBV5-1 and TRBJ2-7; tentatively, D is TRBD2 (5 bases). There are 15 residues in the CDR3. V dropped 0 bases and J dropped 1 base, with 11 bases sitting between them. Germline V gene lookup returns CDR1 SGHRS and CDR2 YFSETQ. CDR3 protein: CASSLVPGDSYEQYF. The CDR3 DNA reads TGCGCCAGCAGCTTGGTCCCCGGGGATTCCTACGAGCAGTACTTC.

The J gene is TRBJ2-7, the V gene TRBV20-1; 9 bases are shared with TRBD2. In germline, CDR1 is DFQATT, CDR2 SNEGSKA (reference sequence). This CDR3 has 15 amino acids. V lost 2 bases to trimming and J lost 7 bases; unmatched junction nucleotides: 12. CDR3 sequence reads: CSARTTGTSHKEQYF. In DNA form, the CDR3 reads TGCAGTGCTAGAACTACCGGGACTAGCCATAAGGAGCAGTACTTC.

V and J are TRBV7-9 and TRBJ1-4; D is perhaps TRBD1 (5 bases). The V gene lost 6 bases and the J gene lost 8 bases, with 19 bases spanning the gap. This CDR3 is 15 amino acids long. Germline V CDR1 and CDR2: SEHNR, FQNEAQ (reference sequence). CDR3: CASSSPGARQEKLFF. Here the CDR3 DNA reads TGTGCCAGCAGTTCCCCCGGGGCTCGGCAGGAAAAACTGTTTTTT.

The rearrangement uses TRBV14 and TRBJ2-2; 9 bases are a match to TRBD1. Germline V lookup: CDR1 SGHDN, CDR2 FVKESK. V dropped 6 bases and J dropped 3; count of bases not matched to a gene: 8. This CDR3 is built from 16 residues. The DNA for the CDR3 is TGTGCCAGCAGGAAAACCGGGACAGGGTACACCGGGGAGCTGTTTTTT. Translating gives CASRKTGTGYTGELFF. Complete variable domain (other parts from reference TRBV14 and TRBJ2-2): EAGVTQFPSHSVIEKGQTVTLRCDPISGHDNLYWYRRVMGKEIKFLLHFVKESKQDESGMPNNRFLAERTGGTYSTLKVQPAELEDSGVYFCASRKTGTGYTGELFFGEGSRLTVL.

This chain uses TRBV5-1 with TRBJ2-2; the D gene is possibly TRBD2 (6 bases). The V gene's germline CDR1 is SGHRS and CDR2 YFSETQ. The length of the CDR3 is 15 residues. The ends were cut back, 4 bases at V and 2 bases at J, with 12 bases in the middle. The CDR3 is CASSPAGPNTGELFF. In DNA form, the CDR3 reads TGCGCCAGCAGCCCTGCGGGACCAAACACCGGGGAGCTGTTTTTT.

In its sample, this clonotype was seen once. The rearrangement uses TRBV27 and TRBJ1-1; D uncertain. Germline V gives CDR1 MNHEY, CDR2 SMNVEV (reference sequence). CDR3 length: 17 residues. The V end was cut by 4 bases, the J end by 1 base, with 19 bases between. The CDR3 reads CASSSLLRTVKNTEAFF. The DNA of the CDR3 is TGTGCCAGCAGTTCCTTACTGCGGACGGTGAAGAACACTGAAGCTTTCTTT.

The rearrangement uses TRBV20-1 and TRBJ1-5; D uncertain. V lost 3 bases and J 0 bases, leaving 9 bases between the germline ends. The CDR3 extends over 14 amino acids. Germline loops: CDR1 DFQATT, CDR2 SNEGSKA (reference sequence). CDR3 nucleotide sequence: TGCAGTGCTAGGGGCAGAAATAGCAATCAGCCCCAGCATTTT. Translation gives CSARGRNSNQPQHF.

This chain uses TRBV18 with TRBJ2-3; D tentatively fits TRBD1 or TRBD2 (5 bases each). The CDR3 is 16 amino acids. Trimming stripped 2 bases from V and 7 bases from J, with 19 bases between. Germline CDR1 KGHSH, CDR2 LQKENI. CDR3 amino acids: CASSPGTSNTQHTQYF. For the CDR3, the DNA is TGTGCCAGCTCACCAGGGACCTCTAACACACAGCATACGCAGTATTTT.